The 7 T cell receptor beta chains below all came from one sample that was sequenced in a study of shared clonotypes between healthy human individuals. Assay: immunoSEQ multiplex PCR; the TCRdb copy retains only in-frame clones and omits some. The sample has some 2,100,000 clones; 90% to 97% are singletons. The sample comprised naive CD4+ T cells sorted from blood. Subset here: CD45RA+ positively selected. These receptors were obtained from a man between 18 and 29 years old in good health.

The CDR3: CASSERRDLRETQYF. The CDR3 nucleotides read TGTGCCAGCAGTGAAAGGCGGGACCTCCGAGAGACCCAGTACTTC. The chain combines TRBV6-1 with TRBJ2-5, with TRBD2 as a possible D gene (6 bases). The CDR3 totals 15 residues. Germline CDR1 reads MNHNS; CDR2 reads SASEGT. V was trimmed by 2 bases and J by 4 bases, leaving 14 bases between them.

V is TRBV7-3 and J is TRBJ1-1; D call uncertain. This CDR3 contains 13 residues. Germline V gives CDR1 SGHTA, CDR2 FQGTGA. Trimming removed 3 bases at V and 1 base at J, with 6 bases between. The DNA for the CDR3 is TGTGCCAGCAGCTTCTGGGGGAACACTGAAGCTTTCTTT. Protein product: CASSFWGNTEAFF.

Comment on this clone: This sample also contains other DNA sequences that code for the same CDR3. This chain connects TRBV5-1 to TRBJ2-3; D might be TRBD1 or TRBD2, each matching 5 bases. Trimming took off 0 bases at V and 5 bases at J, with 13 bases between the two ends. The CDR3 has 15 amino acids. Germline-derived CDR1 and CDR2 are SGHRS and YFSETQ. In DNA form, the CDR3 reads TGCGCCAGCAGCTTGGTATCCGGTGGGGGAGATACGCAGTATTTT. It encodes CASSLVSGGGDTQYF.

The CDR3 sequence is CASSLTDSGNTIYF. The CDR3 DNA reads as TGTGCCAGCAGCTTGACAGACTCTGGAAACACCATATATTTT. The chain uses TRBV11-3 and TRBJ1-3; tentatively, D is TRBD1 (5 bases). V was shortened by 3 bases and J by 0 bases, with 6 bases between the two germline ends. Germline assignment: CDR1 SGHNT and CDR2 YENEEA. The CDR3 is 14 amino acids.

The gene calls are TRBV5-4 and TRBJ2-3, with TRBD2 matching 10 bases. V was clipped by 0 bases and J by 6 bases; unmatched bases: 7. The CDR3 runs 16 residues. Germline V gene data show CDR1 as SGHNT and CDR2 as YYREEE (reference sequence). The CDR3 DNA reads TGTGCCAGCAGCTTGGCGGTAGCGGGGGGCCGGGATACGCAGTATTTT. It yields the protein CASSLAVAGGRDTQYF. Filled out from reference TRBV5-4 and TRBJ2-3, the complete variable domain reads ETGVTQSPTHLIKTRGQQVTLRCSSQSGHNTVSWYQQALGQGPQFIFQYYREEENGRGNFPPRFSGLQFPNYSSELNVNALELDDSALYLCASSLAVAGGRDTQYFGPGTRLTVL.

V gene TRBV11-2 combines with J gene TRBJ2-7; TRBD1 agrees at 11 bases. V dropped 6 bases and J dropped 7; count of bases not matched to a gene: 11. The germline CDR1 and CDR2 sequences are SGHAT and FQNNGV. The CDR3 is made up of 15 amino acids. CDR3 residues: CASRVPGTGGVEQYF. In DNA, the CDR3 is TGTGCCAGCAGAGTACCCGGGACAGGGGGGGTTGAGCAGTACTTC.

This chain connects TRBV14 to TRBJ2-5; a weak D match, TRBD1 (5 bases). Germline-derived CDR1 and CDR2 are SGHDN and FVKESK. The CDR3 is 13 residues long. The ends were cut back, 8 bases at V and 0 bases at J, with 10 bases in the middle. The CDR3 region is CASGWGNQETQYF. The CDR3 DNA sequence: TGTGCCAGCGGGTGGGGCAACCAAGAGACCCAGTACTTC.